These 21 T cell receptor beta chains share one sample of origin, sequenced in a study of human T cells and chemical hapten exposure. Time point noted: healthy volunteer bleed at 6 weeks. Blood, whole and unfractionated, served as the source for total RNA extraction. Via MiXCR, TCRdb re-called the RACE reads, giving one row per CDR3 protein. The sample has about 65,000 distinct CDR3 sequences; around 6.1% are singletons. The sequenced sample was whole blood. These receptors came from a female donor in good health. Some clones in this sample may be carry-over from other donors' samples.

In DNA, the CDR3 is TGTGCCTCCAATCGGGGTTTTGATGAAGCTTTCTTT. Translating gives CASNRGFDEAFF. The chain joins TRBV7-9 to TRBJ1-1; D gene unclear. The V gene's germline CDR1 is SEHNR and CDR2 FQNEAQ (reference sequence). The CDR3 consists of 12 residues. V lost 11 bases and J lost 7, with 17 bases in between.

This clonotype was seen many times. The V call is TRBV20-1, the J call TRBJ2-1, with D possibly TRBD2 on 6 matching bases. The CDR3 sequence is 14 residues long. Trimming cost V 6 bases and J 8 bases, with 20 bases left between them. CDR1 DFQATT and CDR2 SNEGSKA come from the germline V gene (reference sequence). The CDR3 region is CSAWDSPADDEQFF. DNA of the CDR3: TGCAGTGCCTGGGACTCCCCGGCCGATGATGAGCAGTTCTTC.

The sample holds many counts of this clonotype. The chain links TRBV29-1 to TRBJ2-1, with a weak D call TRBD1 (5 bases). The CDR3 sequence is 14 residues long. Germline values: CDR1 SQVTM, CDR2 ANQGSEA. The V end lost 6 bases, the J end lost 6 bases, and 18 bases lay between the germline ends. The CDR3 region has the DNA TGCAGCGTGAAAGGGGTGGATGATTCCAATGAGCAGTTCTTC. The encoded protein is CSVKGVDDSNEQFF.

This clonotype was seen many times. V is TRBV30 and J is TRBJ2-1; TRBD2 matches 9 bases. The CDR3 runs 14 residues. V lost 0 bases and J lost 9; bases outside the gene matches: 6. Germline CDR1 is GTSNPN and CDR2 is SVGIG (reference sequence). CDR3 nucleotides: TGTGCCTGGAGTGTGGGTAGCGGGAGTGGTGAGCAGTTCTTC. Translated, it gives CAWSVGSGSGEQFF. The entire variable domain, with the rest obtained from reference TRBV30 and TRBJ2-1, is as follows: SQTIHQWPATLVQPVGSPLSLECTVEGTSNPNLYWYRQAAGRGLQLLFYSVGIGQISSEVPQNLSASRPQDRQFILSSKKLLLSDSGFYLCAWSVGSGSGEQFFGPGTRLTVL.

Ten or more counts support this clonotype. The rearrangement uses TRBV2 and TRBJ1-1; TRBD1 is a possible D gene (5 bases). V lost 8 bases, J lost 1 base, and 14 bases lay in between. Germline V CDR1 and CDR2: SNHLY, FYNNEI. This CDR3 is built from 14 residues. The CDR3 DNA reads TGTGCCAGCTTGACGGGACGGGGGAACACTGAAGCTTTCTTT. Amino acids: CASLTGRGNTEAFF.

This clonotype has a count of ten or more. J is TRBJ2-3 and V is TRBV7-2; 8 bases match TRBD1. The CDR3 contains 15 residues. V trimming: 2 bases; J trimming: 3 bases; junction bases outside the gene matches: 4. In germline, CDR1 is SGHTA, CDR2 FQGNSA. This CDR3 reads CASSLRTGWTDTQYF. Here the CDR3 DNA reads TGTGCCAGCAGCTTACGGACAGGGTGGACAGATACGCAGTATTTT.

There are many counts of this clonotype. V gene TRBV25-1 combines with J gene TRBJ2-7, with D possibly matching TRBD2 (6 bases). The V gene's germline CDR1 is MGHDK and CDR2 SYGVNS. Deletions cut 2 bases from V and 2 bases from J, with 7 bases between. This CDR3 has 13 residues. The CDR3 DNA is TGTGCCAGCAGTGAAGCGGGGACCTACGAGCAGTACTTC. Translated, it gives CASSEAGTYEQYF.

The CDR3, as DNA: TGCGCCAGCAGTCTAAGCAACAGGGGGCCTGGGGCCAACGTCCTGACTTTC. It codes for CASSLSNRGPGANVLTF. This chain links TRBV23-1 with TRBJ2-6; 9 bases are a match to TRBD1. TRBV23-1 falls under the ORF class, with uncertain function. The CDR3 length is 17 residues. The V segment lost 4 bases and the J segment 2 bases; nucleotides outside the gene matches: 6.

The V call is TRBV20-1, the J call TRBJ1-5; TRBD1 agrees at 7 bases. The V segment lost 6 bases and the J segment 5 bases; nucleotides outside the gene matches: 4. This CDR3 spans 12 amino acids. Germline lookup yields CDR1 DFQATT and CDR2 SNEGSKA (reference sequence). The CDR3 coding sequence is TGCAGTGCAACTACAGGGGATCAGCCCCAGCATTTT. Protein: CSATTGDQPQHF.

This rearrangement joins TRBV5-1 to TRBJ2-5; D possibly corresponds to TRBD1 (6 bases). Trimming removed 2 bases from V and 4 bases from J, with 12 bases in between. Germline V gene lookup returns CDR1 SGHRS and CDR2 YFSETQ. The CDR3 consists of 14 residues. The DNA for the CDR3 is TGCGCCAGCAGCTTTGGACAGTACGCAGAGACCCAGTACTTC. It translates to CASSFGQYAETQYF.

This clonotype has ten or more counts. The CDR3 nucleotides read TGTGCCATCAGGGCAGGACTGAACACTGAAGCTTTCTTT. Amino acids: CAIRAGLNTEAFF. The chain links TRBV10-3 to TRBJ1-1; no clear D gene. CDR1 ENHRY and CDR2 SYGVKD come from the germline V gene. The V and J ends lost 6 bases and 0 bases respectively, with 8 bases between them. The CDR3 covers 13 residues.

CDR3 nucleotides: TGTGCCATCAGTGAGATGAAAGCGGGAGGCCCAGATGGGGAGACCCAGTACTTC. As protein: CAISEMKAGGPDGETQYF. The rearrangement links TRBV10-3 to TRBJ2-5; 9 bases are a match to TRBD2. Germline-derived CDR1 and CDR2 are ENHRY and SYGVKD. V lost 2 bases to trimming and J lost 5 bases; unmatched junction nucleotides: 15. The CDR3 loop spans 18 amino acids.

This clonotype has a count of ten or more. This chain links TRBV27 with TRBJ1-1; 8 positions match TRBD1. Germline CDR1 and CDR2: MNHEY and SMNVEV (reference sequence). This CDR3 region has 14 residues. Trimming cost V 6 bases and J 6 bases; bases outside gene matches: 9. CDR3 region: CASSLGQGIAEAFF. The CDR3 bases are TGTGCCAGCAGCCTTGGACAGGGTATCGCTGAAGCTTTCTTT.

The CDR3 DNA is TGTGCCAGCAGCCGACTTCAGGGGTCAGCCTACAATGAGCAGTTCTTC. Translated: CASSRLQGSAYNEQFF. V usage is TRBV11-2 and J usage is TRBJ2-1; D is perhaps TRBD1 (6 bases). The germline CDR1 and CDR2 sequences are SGHAT and FQNNGV. V was pared by 5 bases and J by 2 bases, with 16 bases between. The CDR3 covers 16 residues. The variable domain in full, with the rest retrieved from reference TRBV11-2 and TRBJ2-1, is EAGVAQSPRYKIIEKRQSVAFWCNPISGHATLYWYQQILGQGPKLLIQFQNNGVVDDSQLPKDRFSAERLKGVDSTLKIQPAKLEDSAVYLCASSRLQGSAYNEQFFGPGTRLTVL.

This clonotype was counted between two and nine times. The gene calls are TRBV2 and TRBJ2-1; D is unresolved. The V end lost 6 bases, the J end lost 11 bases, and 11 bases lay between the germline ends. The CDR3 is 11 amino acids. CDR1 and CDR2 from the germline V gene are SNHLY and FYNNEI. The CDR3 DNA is TGTGCCAGCAGCCCTACGGGCCAGCAGTTCTTC. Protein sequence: CASSPTGQQFF.

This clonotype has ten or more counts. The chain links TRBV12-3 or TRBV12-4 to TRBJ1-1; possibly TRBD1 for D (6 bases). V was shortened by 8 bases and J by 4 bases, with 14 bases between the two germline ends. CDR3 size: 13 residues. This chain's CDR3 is CASLGTLVTEAFF. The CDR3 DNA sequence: TGTGCCAGCCTTGGGACACTAGTCACTGAAGCTTTCTTT.

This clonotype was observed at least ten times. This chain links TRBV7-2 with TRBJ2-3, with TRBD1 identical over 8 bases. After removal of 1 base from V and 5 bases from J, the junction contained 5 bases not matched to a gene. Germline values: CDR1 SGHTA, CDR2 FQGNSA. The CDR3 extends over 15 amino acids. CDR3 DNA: TGTGCCAGCAGCTTAGACAGGGGGGCGATAGATACGCAGTATTTT. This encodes CASSLDRGAIDTQYF.

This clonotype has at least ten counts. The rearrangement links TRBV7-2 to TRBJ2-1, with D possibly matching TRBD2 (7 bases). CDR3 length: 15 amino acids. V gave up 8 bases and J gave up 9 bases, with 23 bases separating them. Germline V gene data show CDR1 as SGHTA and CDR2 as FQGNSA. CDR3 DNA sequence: TGTGCCAGCGCATCAAGGAGGGGGAGGGCCGGTGAGCAGTTCTTC. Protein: CASASRRGRAGEQFF.

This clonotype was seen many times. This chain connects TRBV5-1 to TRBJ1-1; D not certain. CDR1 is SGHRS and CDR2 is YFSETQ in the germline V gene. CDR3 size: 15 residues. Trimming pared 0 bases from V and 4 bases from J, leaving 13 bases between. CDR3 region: CASSLAGRAGTEAFF. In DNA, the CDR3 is TGCGCCAGCAGCTTGGCCGGGCGAGCGGGCACTGAAGCTTTCTTT.

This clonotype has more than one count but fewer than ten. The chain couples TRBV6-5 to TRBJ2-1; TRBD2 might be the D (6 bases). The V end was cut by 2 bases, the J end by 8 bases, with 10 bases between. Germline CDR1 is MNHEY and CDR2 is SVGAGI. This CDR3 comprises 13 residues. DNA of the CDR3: TGTGCCAGCAGTTACGGGACTGAAGATGAGCAGTTCTTC. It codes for CASSYGTEDEQFF.

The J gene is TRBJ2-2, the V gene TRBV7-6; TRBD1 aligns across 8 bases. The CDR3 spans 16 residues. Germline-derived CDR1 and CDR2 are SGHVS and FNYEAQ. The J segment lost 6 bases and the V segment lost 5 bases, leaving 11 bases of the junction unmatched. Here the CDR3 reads CASSHVRGRMSGELFF. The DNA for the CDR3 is TGTGCCAGCAGCCACGTCAGGGGGCGGATGTCCGGGGAGCTGTTTTTT.